Each of the 2 T cell receptor beta chains below was sequenced from the same sample in a study of cytomegalovirus exposure and HLA in healthy donors. Researchers ran the PCR with 60 Vbeta and 13 Jbeta primers. TCRdb's copy holds only in-frame clones and misses some; the assay was immunoSEQ multiplex PCR. The data show approximately 27,000 clones, 55% to 75% seen once. The sample consisted of PBMCs. These receptors were obtained from a woman aged 45-65 years in good health and CMV-seronegative.

This rearrangement joins TRBV5-1 to TRBJ2-2; maybe TRBD2 (5 bases). The CDR3 runs 14 residues. The germline CDR1 and CDR2 sequences are SGHRS and YFSETQ. V was pared by 0 bases and J by 7 bases, with 10 bases between. CDR3 sequence: CASSLGPGGGELFF. In DNA form, the CDR3 reads TGCGCCAGCAGCTTGGGGCCCGGAGGCGGGGAGCTGTTTTTT. The variable domain in full, with the rest retrieved from reference TRBV5-1 and TRBJ2-2, is KAGVTQTPRYLIKTRGQQVTLSCSPISGHRSVSWYQQTPGQGLQFLFEYFSETQRNKGNFPGRFSGRQFSNSRSEMNVSTLELGDSALYLCASSLGPGGGELFFGEGSRLTVL.

This clone was seen only a few times. This rearrangement joins TRBV29-1 to TRBJ2-7, with TRBD2 identical over 7 bases. V was pared by 3 bases and J by 3 bases, with 11 bases of the junction left unmatched. The germline V gene encodes CDR1 SQVTM and CDR2 ANQGSEA. The CDR3 is 15 amino acids. CDR3 sequence reads: CSVDQLARGNYEQYF. The CDR3 nucleotides read TGCAGCGTTGACCAACTAGCGAGGGGAAACTACGAGCAGTACTTC.